These 7 T cell receptor beta chains originate from one sample sequenced in a study of T cells in localized non-small cell lung cancer. The protocol was immunoSEQ multiplex PCR, while the TCRdb copy is restricted to in-frame clones and leaves out a portion. The sample has tens of thousands of clones; roughly 88% are singletons. Sequencing was performed on peripheral blood, taken before any cancer treatment. All receptors derive from a male donor at least 60 years old with stage III squamous cell lung carcinoma.

V gene TRBV28 combines with J gene TRBJ1-2, with 8 positions matching TRBD1. After removal of 7 bases from V and 8 bases from J, the junction contained 9 bases not matched to a gene. CDR3 length: 13 amino acids. Germline V gene data show CDR1 as MDHEN and CDR2 as SYDVKM. This chain's CDR3 is CASTLGQGEGYTF. The DNA for the CDR3 is TGTGCCAGCACCCTCGGACAGGGAGAGGGCTACACCTTC.

This clone was seen a handful of times. The chain couples TRBV7-9 to TRBJ2-7, with D perhaps TRBD2 (5 bases). Trimming took off 2 bases at V and 5 bases at J, with 10 bases between the two ends. This CDR3 has 13 amino acids. The germline V gene encodes CDR1 SEHNR and CDR2 FQNEAQ (reference sequence). The CDR3 loop is CASSLRGLNEQYF. The CDR3 nucleotides read TGTGCCAGCAGCTTACGAGGGTTAAACGAGCAGTACTTC.

The rearrangement uses TRBV11-2 and TRBJ2-4; D not certain. Germline lookup yields CDR1 SGHAT and CDR2 FQNNGV. V lost 1 base, J lost 5 bases, and 6 bases lay in between. There are 13 residues in the CDR3. The CDR3 sequence is CASSLGPQNIQYF. CDR3 nucleotide sequence: TGTGCCAGCAGCTTAGGACCCCAAAACATTCAGTACTTC.

This chain uses TRBV6-6 with TRBJ1-3; no clear D. V was trimmed by 8 bases and J by 0 bases, leaving 8 bases between them. This CDR3 contains 13 residues. The germline V gene encodes CDR1 MNHNY and CDR2 SVGAGI (reference sequence). The CDR3 is CASCWDSGNTIYF. CDR3 DNA: TGTGCCAGCTGTTGGGACTCTGGAAACACCATATATTTT.

The chain uses TRBV7-8 and TRBJ1-1; D unclear. The CDR3 is 15 residues long. V was pared by 5 bases and J by 0 bases, with 13 bases between. The germline V gene has CDR1 SGHVS and CDR2 FQNEAQ. CDR3 amino acids: CASSLDNFMNTEAFF. CDR3 bases: TGTGCCAGCAGCCTAGATAATTTCATGAACACTGAAGCTTTCTTT.

The rearrangement uses TRBV18 and TRBJ2-1; no definite D call. V was shortened by 4 bases and J by 7 bases, with 8 bases between the two germline ends. The germline gives CDR1 KGHSH, CDR2 LQKENI. The CDR3 length is 12 residues. The DNA for the CDR3 is TGTGCCAGCTCACTGATTGGTAATGAGCAGTTCTTC. It encodes CASSLIGNEQFF.

The rearrangement uses TRBV27 and TRBJ2-3; 8 bases agree with TRBD1. The CDR3 is 15 residues long. Germline V gives CDR1 MNHEY, CDR2 SMNVEV (reference sequence). Losses at the gene ends were 7 bases for V and 5 bases for J; bases not matched to a gene: 11. In DNA, the CDR3 is TGTGCCAGCACCCGGACGCAGGGGGCGAAAGATACGCAGTATTTT. Translation: CASTRTQGAKDTQYF.